This T cell receptor beta chain was sequenced for a study of blood T cell repertoires in COVID-19. At the level of the study: Nucleic acid was either cDNA or gDNA, and it came from T cells, B-cell-depleted T cells, or PBMCs.

Germline V lookup: CDR1 SQVTM, CDR2 ANQGSEA. Trimming took off 0 bases at V and 9 bases at J, with 12 bases between the two ends. This CDR3 comprises 12 residues. In this sample, this clone turned up a few times. TCRdb keeps only in-frame clones here, not all; method: immunoSEQ multiplex PCR. The sample lists 85,000 to 100,000 clones, 88% occurring once. The rearrangement uses TRBV29-1 and TRBJ2-7, with D maybe TRBD2 (6 bases). This clonotype was obtained from a man aged 50 to 60 with COVID-19, enrolled during active disease. Sequencing input: peripheral blood. The CDR3 region has the DNA TGCAGCGTTGAAGACGGAGGGTCTCGGCAGTACTTC. Encoded protein: CSVEDGGSRQYF.